The clone carrying this T cell receptor beta chain was seen many times. This sample was taken from a study of low-dose radiotherapy and immunotherapy resistance in tumors. Overall study context: Patients took aspirin 300 mg by mouth once daily. This continued for four cycles, starting on cycle 1 day 1.

Alpha- and beta-chain coverage of first-strand cDNA came from TRAV- and TRBV-specific primers. TCR amplification involved approximately 20 PCR cycles with a constant-region primer and V-primer adapter. From the reads, TCRdb called clonotypes with MiXCR, one entry per CDR3 protein. The sample includes some 40,000 distinct CDR3 sequences, about 20% of them seen just once. The sample's time point: after trial treatment. Treatment indicated: LDRT plus nivolumab, ipilimumab, low-dose cyclophosphamide and aspirin (RACIN trial). Along with nivolumab and ipilimumab, donors received aspirin, low-dose cyclophosphamide and low-dose radiotherapy. Patients who could take part had advanced solid tumors with no tumor-infiltrating lymphocytes. The starting material was PBMCs, obtained after low-dose radiotherapy plus immunotherapy. The TCR sequence derives from a female donor with ovarian cancer.

CDR3 nucleotide sequence: TGTGCCAGCAGTTCCCAATCAGGGGGCAATCAGCCCCAGCATTTT. The encoded protein is CASSSQSGGNQPQHF. The rearrangement links TRBV6-5 to TRBJ1-5; D possibly corresponds to TRBD1 (6 bases). The CDR3 has 15 residues. The germline CDR1 and CDR2 sequences are MNHEY and SVGAGI. V gave up 4 bases and J gave up 2 bases, with 12 bases separating them.